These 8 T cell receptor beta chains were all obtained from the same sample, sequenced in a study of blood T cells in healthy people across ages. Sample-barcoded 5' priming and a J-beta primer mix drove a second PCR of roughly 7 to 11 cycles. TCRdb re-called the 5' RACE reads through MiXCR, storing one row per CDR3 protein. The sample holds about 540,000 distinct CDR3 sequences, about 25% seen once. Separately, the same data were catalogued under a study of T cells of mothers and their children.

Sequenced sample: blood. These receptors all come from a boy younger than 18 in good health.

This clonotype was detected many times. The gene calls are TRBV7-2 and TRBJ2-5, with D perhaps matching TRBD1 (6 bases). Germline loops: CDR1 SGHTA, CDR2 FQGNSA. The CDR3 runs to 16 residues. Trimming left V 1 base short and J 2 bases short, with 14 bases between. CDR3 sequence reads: CASSLEWGQRQETQYF. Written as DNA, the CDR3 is TGTGCCAGCAGCTTAGAATGGGGACAAAGACAAGAGACCCAGTACTTC.

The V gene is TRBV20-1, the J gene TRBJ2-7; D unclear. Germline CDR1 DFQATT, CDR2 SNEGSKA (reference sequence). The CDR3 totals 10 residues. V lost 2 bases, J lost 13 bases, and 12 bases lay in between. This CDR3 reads CSARSGVIYF. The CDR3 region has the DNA TGCAGTGCTAGATCTGGCGTTATCTACTTC.

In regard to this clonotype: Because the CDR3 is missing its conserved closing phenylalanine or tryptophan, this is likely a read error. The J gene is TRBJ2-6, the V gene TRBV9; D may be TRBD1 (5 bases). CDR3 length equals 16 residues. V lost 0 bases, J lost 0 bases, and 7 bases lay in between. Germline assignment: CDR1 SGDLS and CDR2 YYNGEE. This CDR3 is CASSVGQFSGANVLTS. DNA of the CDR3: TGTGCCAGCAGCGTAGGACAGTTCTCTGGGGCCAACGTCCTGACTTCC.

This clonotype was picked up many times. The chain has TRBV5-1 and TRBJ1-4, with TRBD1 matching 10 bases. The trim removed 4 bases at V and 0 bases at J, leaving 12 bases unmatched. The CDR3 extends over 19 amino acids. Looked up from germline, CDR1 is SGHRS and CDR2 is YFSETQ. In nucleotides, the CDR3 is TGCGCCAGCAGCCAAGGACAGGGGGTAGGAAGAACAACTAATGAAAAACTGTTTTTT. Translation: CASSQGQGVGRTTNEKLFF.

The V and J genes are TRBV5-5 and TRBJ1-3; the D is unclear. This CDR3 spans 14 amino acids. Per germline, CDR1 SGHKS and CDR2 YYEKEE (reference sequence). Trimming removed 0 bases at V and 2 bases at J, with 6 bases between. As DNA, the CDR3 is TGTGCCAGCAGCTTGGGAGGTCCTGGAAACACCATATATTTT. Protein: CASSLGGPGNTIYF.

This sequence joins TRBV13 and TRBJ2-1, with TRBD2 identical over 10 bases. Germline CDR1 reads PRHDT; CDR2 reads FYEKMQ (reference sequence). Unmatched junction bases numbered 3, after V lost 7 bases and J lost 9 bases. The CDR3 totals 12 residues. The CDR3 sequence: CASTSGRSEQFF. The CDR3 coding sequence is TGTGCCAGCACTAGCGGGAGAAGTGAGCAGTTCTTC.

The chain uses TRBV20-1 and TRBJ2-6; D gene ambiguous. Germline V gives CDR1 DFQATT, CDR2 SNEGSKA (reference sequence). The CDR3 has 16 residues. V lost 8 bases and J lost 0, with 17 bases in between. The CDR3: CSPVKRYISGANVLTF. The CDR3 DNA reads TGCAGTCCGGTCAAACGGTACATCTCTGGGGCCAACGTCCTGACTTTC.

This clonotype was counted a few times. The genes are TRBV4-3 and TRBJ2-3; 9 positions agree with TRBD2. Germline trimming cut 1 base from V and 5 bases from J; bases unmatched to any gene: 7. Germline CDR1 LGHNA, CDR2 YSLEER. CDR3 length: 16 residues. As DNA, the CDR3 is TGCGCCAGCAGCCAAGGCGTAGCGGGAGTGGGAGATACGCAGTATTTT. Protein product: CASSQGVAGVGDTQYF.